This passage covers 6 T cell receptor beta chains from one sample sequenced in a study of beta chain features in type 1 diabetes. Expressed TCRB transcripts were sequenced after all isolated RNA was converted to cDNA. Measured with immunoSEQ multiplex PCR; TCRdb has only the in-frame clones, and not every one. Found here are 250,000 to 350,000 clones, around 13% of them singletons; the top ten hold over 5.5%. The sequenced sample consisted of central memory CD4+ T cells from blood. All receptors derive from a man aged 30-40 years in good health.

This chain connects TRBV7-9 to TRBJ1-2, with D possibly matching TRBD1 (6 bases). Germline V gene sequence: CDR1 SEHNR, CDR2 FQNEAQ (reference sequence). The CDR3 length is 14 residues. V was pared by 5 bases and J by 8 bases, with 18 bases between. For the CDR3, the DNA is TGTGCCAGCAGCCCTCTGGCGGGACATTGGGGCTACACCTTC. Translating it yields CASSPLAGHWGYTF.

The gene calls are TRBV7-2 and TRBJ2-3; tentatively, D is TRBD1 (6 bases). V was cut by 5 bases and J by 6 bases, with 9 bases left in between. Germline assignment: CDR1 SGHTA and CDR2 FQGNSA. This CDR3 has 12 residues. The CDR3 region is CASSPTGDTQYF. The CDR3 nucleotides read TGTGCCAGCAGCCCTACAGGGGATACGCAGTATTTT.

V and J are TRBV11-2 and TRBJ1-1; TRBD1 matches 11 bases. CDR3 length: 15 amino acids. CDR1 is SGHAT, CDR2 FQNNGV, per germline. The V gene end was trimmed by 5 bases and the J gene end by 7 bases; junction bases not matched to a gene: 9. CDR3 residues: CASSTLGQGAGEAFF. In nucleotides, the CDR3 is TGTGCCAGCAGCACACTCGGACAGGGGGCGGGTGAAGCTTTCTTT.

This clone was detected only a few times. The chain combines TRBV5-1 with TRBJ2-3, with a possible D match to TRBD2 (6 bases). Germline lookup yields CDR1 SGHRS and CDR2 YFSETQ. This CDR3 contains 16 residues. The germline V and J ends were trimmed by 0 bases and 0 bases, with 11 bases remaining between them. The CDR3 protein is CASSLGTIASTDTQYF. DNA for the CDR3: TGCGCCAGCAGCTTGGGGACTATTGCTAGCACAGATACGCAGTATTTT.

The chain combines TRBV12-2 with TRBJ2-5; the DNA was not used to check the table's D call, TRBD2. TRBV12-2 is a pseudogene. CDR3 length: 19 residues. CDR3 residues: CASRLYHLETSFNQETQYF. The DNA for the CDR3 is TGTGCAAGTCGCTTATATCATTTAGAGACTAGCTTTAACCAAGAGACCCAGTACTTC.

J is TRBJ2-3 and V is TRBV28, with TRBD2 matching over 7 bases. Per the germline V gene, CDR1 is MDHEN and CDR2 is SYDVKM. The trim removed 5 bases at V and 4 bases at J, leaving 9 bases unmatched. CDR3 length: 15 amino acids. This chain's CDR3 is CASSTPRGRSDTQYF. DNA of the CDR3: TGTGCCAGCAGTACACCGCGGGGGAGGTCAGATACGCAGTATTTT.